This TCR beta chain stems from a study of blood T cell repertoires in COVID-19. This clone was counted between two and nine times. Sequenced by immunoSEQ multiplex PCR; TCRdb stores in-frame clones only, minus some. The data contain approximately 170,000 clones, around 80% of them seen just once; the ten biggest clones take up about 12%. CDR3 length: 16 residues. Germline V gene sequence: CDR1 SGHDT, CDR2 YYEEEE. With V trimmed by 0 bases and J by 0 bases, 3 bases remained unmatched. The receptor's source is a man aged 45-65 years who had recovered from COVID-19. The gene calls are TRBV5-6 and TRBJ1-2; TRBD1 agrees at 9 bases. The sequenced sample was PBMCs or T cells enriched from blood (not recorded which). The CDR3 protein is CASSLVGDRANYGYTF. CDR3 coding DNA: TGTGCCAGCAGCTTGGTAGGGGACAGGGCTAACTATGGCTACACCTTC.